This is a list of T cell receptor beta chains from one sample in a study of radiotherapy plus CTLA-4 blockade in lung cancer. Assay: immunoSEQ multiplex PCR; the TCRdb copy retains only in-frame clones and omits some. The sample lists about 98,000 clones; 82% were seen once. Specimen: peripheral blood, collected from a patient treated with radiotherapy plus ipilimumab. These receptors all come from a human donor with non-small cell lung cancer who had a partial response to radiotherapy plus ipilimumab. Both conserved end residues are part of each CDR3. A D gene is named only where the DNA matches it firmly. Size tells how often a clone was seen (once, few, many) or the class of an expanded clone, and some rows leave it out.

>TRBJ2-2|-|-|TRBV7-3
TGTGCCAGCAGCTTAAGTCTGCGAGACACCGGGGAGCTGTTTTTT
CASSLSLRDTGELFF
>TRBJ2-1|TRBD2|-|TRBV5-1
TGCGCCAGCAGCTTGGAACTAGCGGGAGGCAATGAGCAGTTCTTC
CASSLELAGGNEQFF
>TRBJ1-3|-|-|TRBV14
TGTGCCAGCAGCCAAGTAATCGGGATCAGTGGAAACACCATATATTTT
CASSQVIGISGNTIYF
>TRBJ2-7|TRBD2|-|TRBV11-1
TGTGCCAGCAGCCGACCCCTAGCGGAGGTTTCCTACGAGCAGTACTTC
CASSRPLAEVSYEQYF
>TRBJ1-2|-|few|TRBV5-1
TGCGCCAGCAGCTCGGGTTGGGTCGATGGCTACACCTTC
CASSSGWVDGYTF
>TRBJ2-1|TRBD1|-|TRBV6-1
TGTGCCAGCACCTCTGGACAGGGGACCTACAATGAGCAGTTCTTC
CASTSGQGTYNEQFF
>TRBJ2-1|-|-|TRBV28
TGTGCCAGCCGTTCAGTCTACGGTAGCGAGCAGTTCTTC
CASRSVYGSEQFF
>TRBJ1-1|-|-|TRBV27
TGTGCCAGCAGTTTACGGGGGAACACTGAAGCTTTCTTT
CASSLRGNTEAFF
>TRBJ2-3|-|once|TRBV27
TGTGCTACGCGGGCATTGCAAAATGGAGATACGCAGTATTTT
CATRALQNGDTQYF
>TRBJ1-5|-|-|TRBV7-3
TGTGCCAGCAAGGCGACAGGCGACTTCAATCAGCCCCAGCATTTT
CASKATGDFNQPQHF
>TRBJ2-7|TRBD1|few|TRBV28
TGTGCCAGCCTGAAGGGACAGGAGCTTGCGCAGTACTTC
CASLKGQELAQYF
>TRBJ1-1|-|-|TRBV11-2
TGTGCCAGCAGCTCACGAGATGGGAACACTGAAGCTTTCTTT
CASSSRDGNTEAFF
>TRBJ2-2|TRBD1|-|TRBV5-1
TGCGCCAGCAGCGATGCCGGGACAGGGTATCGGACCGGGGAGCTGTTTTTT
CASSDAGTGYRTGELFF
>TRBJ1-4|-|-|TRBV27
TGTGCCAGCAGTCTCTCATCATGGCAGGGTAATGAAAAACTGTTTTTT
CASSLSSWQGNEKLFF
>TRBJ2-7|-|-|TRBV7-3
TGTGCCAGCAGCGGAGGGGGGGCAAGCCGTGGCGAGCAGTACTTC
CASSGGGASRGEQYF
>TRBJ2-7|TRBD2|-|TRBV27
TGTGCCAGCAGGTATCCGGGACTAGCGGGAAGTAGGACGTACGAGCAGTACTTC
CASRYPGLAGSRTYEQYF
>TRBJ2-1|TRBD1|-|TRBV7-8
TGTGCCAGCAGCTCTGAAAGGGGGCATGAGCAGTTCTTC
CASSSERGHEQFF
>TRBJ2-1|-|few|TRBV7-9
TGTGCCAGCAGCCTAGGCCCGGTAAACGACAATGAGCAGTTCTTC
CASSLGPVNDNEQFF
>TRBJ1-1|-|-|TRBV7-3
TGTGCCAGCAGCGCAACAGGGAGGGACACTGAAGCTTTCTTT
CASSATGRDTEAFF
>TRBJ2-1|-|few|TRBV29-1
TGCAGCGTTAGCCCTGCAGGGTACAATGAGCAGTTCTTC
CSVSPAGYNEQFF
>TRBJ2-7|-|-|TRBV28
TGTGCCAGCAGTTTAGTTTCAGACACCTACGAGCAGTACTTC
CASSLVSDTYEQYF
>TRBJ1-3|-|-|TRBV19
TGTGCCAGTAGTATAAGTGGCGGTCACCGACCTGGAAACACCATATATTTT
CASSISGGHRPGNTIYF
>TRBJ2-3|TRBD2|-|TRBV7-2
TGTGCCAGCAGCTTCGTCCGCAGCGGGGGGGGCACAGATACGCAGTATTTT
CASSFVRSGGGTDTQYF
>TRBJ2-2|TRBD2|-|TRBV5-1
TGCGCCAGCAGAGGACTAGCGGAGAACACCGGGGAGCTGTTTTTT
CASRGLAENTGELFF
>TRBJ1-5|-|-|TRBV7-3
TGTGCCAGCAGCACCCCGGACAGAGGCAATCAGCCCCAGCATTTT
CASSTPDRGNQPQHF
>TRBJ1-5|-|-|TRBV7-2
TGTGCCAGCAGCTTGTTTCCGTTCAATCAGCCCCAGCATTTT
CASSLFPFNQPQHF
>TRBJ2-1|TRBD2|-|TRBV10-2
TGCGCCAGCAGTGAGTACCGGACTAGCGGGACCTACAATGAGCAGTTCTTC
CASSEYRTSGTYNEQFF
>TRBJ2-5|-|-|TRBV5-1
TGCGCCAGCAGCTTCGAACAGGGGGGGGGAGAGACCCAGTACTTC
CASSFEQGGGETQYF
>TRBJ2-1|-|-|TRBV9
TGTGCCAGCAGCGTAGACTCCTCCTACAATGAGCAGTTCTTC
CASSVDSSYNEQFF
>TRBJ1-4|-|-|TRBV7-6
TGTGCCAGCAGCCGTACAGGGTCTAATGAAAAACTGTTTTTT
CASSRTGSNEKLFF
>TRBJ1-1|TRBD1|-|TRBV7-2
TGTGCCAGCAGCCCTGGACAGGGATCCACTGAAGCTTTCTTT
CASSPGQGSTEAFF
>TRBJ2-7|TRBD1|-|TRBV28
TGTGCCAGCACCCCCTCTTCTGGGACAGGGGGGGAAGAGCAGTACTTC
CASTPSSGTGGEEQYF
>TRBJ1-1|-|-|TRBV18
TGTGCCAGCTCACCCCAGGGCAGGAACACTGAAGCTTTCTTT
CASSPQGRNTEAFF
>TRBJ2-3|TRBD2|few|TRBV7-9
TGTGCCAGCAGCTTAGGGAGCGGGAGAACAGATACGCAGTATTTT
CASSLGSGRTDTQYF
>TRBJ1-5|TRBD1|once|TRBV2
TGTGCCAGCAGGGACAGGGGGCCCGATCAGCCCCAGCATTTT
CASRDRGPDQPQHF
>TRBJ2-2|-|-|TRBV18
TGTGCCAGCTCACCAGGGGGCGCAACCGGGGAGCTGTTTTTT
CASSPGGATGELFF
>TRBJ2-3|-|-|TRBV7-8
TGTGCCAGCAGCTTGGACAAAGATACGCAGTATTTT
CASSLDKDTQYF
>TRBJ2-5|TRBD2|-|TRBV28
TGTGCCAGCAGTCCTCCGGGAAGCGGGGCGGGAGCGTTCGGGACCCAGTACTTC
CASSPPGSGAGAFGTQYF
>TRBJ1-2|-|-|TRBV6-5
TGTGCCAGCAGTTACAGAGAAAACTATGGCTACACCTTC
CASSYRENYGYTF
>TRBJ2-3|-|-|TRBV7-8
TGTGCCAGCAGCTTAGTTGGCGGCAGAATCACAGATACGCAGTATTTT
CASSLVGGRITDTQYF
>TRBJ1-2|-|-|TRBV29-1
TGCAGCGTTGCGGGGGGCCTCGGCTATGGCTACACCTTC
CSVAGGLGYGYTF
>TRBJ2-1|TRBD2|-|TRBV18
TGTGCCAGCTCACCAAGGACTAGCGGGAGGCCCAATGAGCAGTTCTTC
CASSPRTSGRPNEQFF
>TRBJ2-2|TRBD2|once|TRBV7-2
TGTGCCAGCAGCCAGAGACTAGCGGGAGAGCTCTCGAACACCGGGGAGCTGTTTTTT
CASSQRLAGELSNTGELFF
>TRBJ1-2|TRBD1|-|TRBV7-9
TGTGCCAGCAGCTCCGACAGGGGTGGCTACACCTTC
CASSSDRGGYTF
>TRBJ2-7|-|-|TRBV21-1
TGTGCCCCGGGGGGGGGCCAGGACCAAAGGAAGCAGTACTTC
CAPGGGQDQRKQYF
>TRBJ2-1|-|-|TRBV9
TGTGCCAGCAGCGTAGCCGTGGTAGAGAATGAGCAGTTCTTC
CASSVAVVENEQFF
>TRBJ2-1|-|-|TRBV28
TGTGCCAGCAGTTTAGGGCCCAGGGTAAACCCCAATGAGCAGTTCTTC
CASSLGPRVNPNEQFF
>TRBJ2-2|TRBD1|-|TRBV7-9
TGTGCCAGCAGCTTGACGACAGGGTCGAACACCGGGGAGCTGTTTTTT
CASSLTTGSNTGELFF